The clone carrying this TCR beta chain was detected a few times. This record comes from a study of blood T cell repertoires in COVID-19. Sequencing used immunoSEQ multiplex PCR; TCRdb keeps in-frame clones, though not all of them. The top ten hold approximately 18% of the sample, which has about 95,000 clones, over 75% seen once. This TCR was recovered from a human donor in a cohort sampled during active COVID-19. Input material: peripheral blood.

The CDR3 sequence is CASSLAPGLDLYEQYF. The CDR3 DNA follows: TGTGCCAGCAGCTTAGCCCCGGGACTAGATCTTTACGAGCAGTACTTC. The J gene is TRBJ2-7, the V gene TRBV11-2, with 8 bases identical to TRBD2. Germline V gene lookup returns CDR1 SGHAT and CDR2 FQNNGV. The junction had 9 bases not matched to a gene; V was cut back by 1 base and J by 4 bases. The CDR3 spans 16 residues.